This paragraph reports one TCR beta chain. The read halts 3 residues ahead of the CDR3 end, with the missing end drawn from the germline J gene. The sample belongs to a study of T cells in women clearing cervical HPV infection. The CDR3 runs to 13 residues. Trimming at V came to 3 bases and at J to 4 bases, leaving 3 bases not matched to a gene. Germline V gene sequence: CDR1 DFQATT, CDR2 SNEGSKA (reference sequence). Data came from immunoSEQ multiplex PCR; TCRdb stores just in-frame clones and leaves some out. This sample lists around 30,000 clones; its ten largest clones have 2.5% to 3%. Sequenced material: blood buffy coat. V is TRBV20-1 and J is TRBJ2-5; 9 positions match TRBD2. The receptor was isolated from a woman between 18 and 75 years old with a cervical HPV16 infection that either progressed to CIN3+ or cleared (not recorded which). CDR3 amino acids: CSASKLAGETQYF. CDR3 DNA, as far as it was read: TGCAGTGCTAGTAAACTAGCGGGAGAGACC.